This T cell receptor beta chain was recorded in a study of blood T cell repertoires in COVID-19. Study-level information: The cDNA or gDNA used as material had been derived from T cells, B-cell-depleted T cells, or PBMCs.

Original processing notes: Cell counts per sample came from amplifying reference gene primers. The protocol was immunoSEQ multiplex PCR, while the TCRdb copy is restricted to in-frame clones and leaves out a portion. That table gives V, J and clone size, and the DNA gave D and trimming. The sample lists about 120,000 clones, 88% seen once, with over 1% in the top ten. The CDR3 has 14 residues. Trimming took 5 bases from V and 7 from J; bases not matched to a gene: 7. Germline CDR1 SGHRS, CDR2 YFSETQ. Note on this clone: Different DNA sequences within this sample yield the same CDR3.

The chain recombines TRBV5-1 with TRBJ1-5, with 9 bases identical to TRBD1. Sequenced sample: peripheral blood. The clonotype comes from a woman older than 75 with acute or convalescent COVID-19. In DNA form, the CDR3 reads TGCGCCAGCAGTCCGGACAGGGGTGGCCAGCCCCAGCATTTT. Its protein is CASSPDRGGQPQHF.